These 8 T cell receptor beta chains share one sample of origin, sequenced in a study of CD8 T cells in ankylosing spondylitis. A single record per CDR3 protein comes from TCRdb applying MiXCR to the 5' RACE reads. Among approximately 250,000 distinct CDR3 sequences listed, roughly 25% were seen once. The sequenced material came from blood, either unsorted or a sorted T cell fraction (not recorded which). These receptors all come from a male donor with ankylosing spondylitis or in good health (not recorded which).

This clonotype was observed a few times. Here the CDR3 DNA reads TGCAGTGCCCGGGGACAGGGCCTCATGAACACTGAAGCTTTCTTT. Translated: CSARGQGLMNTEAFF. The V call is TRBV20-1, the J call TRBJ1-1, with 9 bases fitting TRBD1. This CDR3 spans 15 amino acids. Germline CDR1 and CDR2: DFQATT and SNEGSKA (reference sequence). Losses at the gene ends were 6 bases for V and 0 bases for J; bases not matched to a gene: 8.

This clonotype occurred many times. The chain employs TRBV29-1 and TRBJ2-3; D is perhaps TRBD1 (5 bases). Germline CDR1 reads SQVTM; CDR2 reads ANQGSEA. The CDR3 totals 14 residues. Trimming cost V 4 bases and J 4 bases, with 15 bases left between them. The CDR3: CSVGQGRGADTQYF. In DNA, the CDR3 is TGCAGCGTTGGGCAGGGCCGTGGGGCAGATACGCAGTATTTT.

The gene calls are TRBV20-1 and TRBJ1-1, with D possibly matching TRBD1 (6 bases). This CDR3 has 13 amino acids. Germline V gene data show CDR1 as DFQATT and CDR2 as SNEGSKA (reference sequence). With 5 bases removed from V and 1 base from J, the gap between germline ends came to 11 bases. The CDR3 is CSALRGWNTEAFF. The CDR3 DNA reads as TGCAGTGCTCTCAGGGGCTGGAACACTGAAGCTTTCTTT.

This rearrangement joins TRBV7-2 to TRBJ2-5; 8 nucleotides align to TRBD2. V shed 3 bases and J 1 base; nucleotides not matched to a gene: 7. The germline gives CDR1 SGHTA, CDR2 FQGNSA. This CDR3 has 16 residues. The CDR3 DNA reads as TGTGCCAGCAGCTTCAATCGGGGGGGGACCCAAGAGACCCAGTACTTC. Translation gives CASSFNRGGTQETQYF.

This clonotype was counted ten times or more. The gene calls are TRBV20-1 and TRBJ2-1; D call uncertain. V lost 7 bases, J lost 7 bases, and 8 bases lay in between. In germline, CDR1 is DFQATT, CDR2 SNEGSKA (reference sequence). The CDR3 is made up of 10 amino acids. The CDR3 DNA is TGCAGTGTCCTTGGTAATGAGCAGTTCTTC. Encoded protein: CSVLGNEQFF.

V usage is TRBV20-1 and J usage is TRBJ2-1; no definite D call. From germline, CDR1 is DFQATT and CDR2 SNEGSKA (reference sequence). The CDR3 loop spans 14 amino acids. Deletions cut 5 bases from V and 4 bases from J, with 15 bases between. Here the CDR3 DNA reads TGCAGTGCTTTCCACCCATCCCTGTACAATGAGCAGTTCTTC. Protein sequence: CSAFHPSLYNEQFF.

The sample holds one count of this clonotype. The J gene is TRBJ2-1, the V gene TRBV18; possibly TRBD2 for D (5 bases). The V end was cut by 4 bases, the J end by 3 bases, with 7 bases between. The CDR3 totals 13 residues. Germline V lookup: CDR1 KGHSH, CDR2 LQKENI. CDR3 sequence: CASSRGLYNEQFF. Written as DNA, the CDR3 is TGTGCCAGCTCACGAGGACTCTACAATGAGCAGTTCTTC.

This clonotype was picked up many times. CDR3 coding DNA: TGTGCCAGCAGTGGACAGGTGGCCGGGGAGCTGTTTTTT. Amino acid sequence: CASSGQVAGELFF. The chain combines TRBV2 with TRBJ2-2, with D perhaps TRBD1 (6 bases). Per the germline V gene, CDR1 is SNHLY and CDR2 is FYNNEI. The CDR3 runs 13 residues. The V end lost 4 bases, the J end lost 6 bases, and 9 bases lay between the germline ends.